These 27 T cell receptor beta chains share one sample of origin, sequenced in a study of blood T cells in healthy people across ages. Next came a second PCR, run for about 7 to 12 cycles, which used a sample-barcoded 5' primer along with a J-beta primer mix. TCRdb processed the 5' RACE reads anew with MiXCR; each CDR3 protein has one entry. This repertoire shows around 1.5 million distinct CDR3 sequences, approximately 63% found once; its top ten account for 6.5% to 8%. Material for sequencing was blood. The origin of the receptors is a man between 18 and 35 years old in good health.

This clonotype was found once. The chain uses TRBV15 and TRBJ2-3; D not resolved. Germline V gene sequence: CDR1 LNHNV, CDR2 YYDKDF (reference sequence). Trimming stripped 0 bases from V and 1 base from J, with 5 bases between. CDR3 length: 14 residues. CDR3 nucleotides: TGTGCCACCAGCAGAGATACGGGCACAGATACGCAGTATTTT. Amino acids: CATSRDTGTDTQYF. The complete variable domain, with remaining parts taken from reference TRBV15 and TRBJ2-3, reads DAMVIQNPRYQVTQFGKPVTLSCSQTLNHNVMYWYQQKSSQAPKLLFHYYDKDFNNEADTPDNFQSRRPNTSFCFLDIRSPGLGDTAMYLCATSRDTGTDTQYFGPGTRLTVL.

The chain joins TRBV27 to TRBJ2-3; no clear D gene. The CDR3 is 15 residues long. V was clipped by 2 bases and J by 2 bases, with 11 bases between them. Per germline, CDR1 MNHEY and CDR2 SMNVEV (reference sequence). The CDR3 protein is CASSLADSFTDTQYF. The CDR3 DNA reads as TGTGCCAGCAGTTTAGCAGACTCTTTCACAGATACGCAGTATTTT.

V usage is TRBV4-3 and J usage is TRBJ2-3; no definite D call. This CDR3 is 16 amino acids long. In germline, CDR1 is LGHNA, CDR2 YSLEER. V was trimmed by 4 bases and J by 5 bases, leaving 19 bases between them. The CDR3 sequence is CASSPKVGSTRDTQYF. In DNA form, the CDR3 reads TGCGCCAGCAGCCCAAAGGTGGGTTCCACACGAGATACGCAGTATTTT.

The CDR3 sequence is CASSFGQGRWPSTNEKLFF. The CDR3 DNA reads TGTGCCAGCAGTTTCGGGCAGGGACGGTGGCCCTCAACTAATGAAAAACTGTTTTTT. The rearrangement joins TRBV6-5 to TRBJ1-4, with D perhaps matching TRBD1 (5 bases). V lost 4 bases, J lost 0 bases, and 21 bases lay in between. CDR1 MNHEY and CDR2 SVGAGI come from the germline V gene. This CDR3 has 19 residues.

This chain uses TRBV6-1 with TRBJ1-6; TRBD1 matches 8 bases. With 5 bases clipped from V and 9 bases from J, the junction kept 3 bases outside the gene matches. CDR1 is MNHNS and CDR2 is SASEGT in the germline V gene. This CDR3 spans 13 amino acids. The CDR3 here is CASSSQGASPLHF. CDR3 nucleotides: TGTGCCAGCAGTTCCCAGGGGGCTTCACCCCTCCACTTT.

The sample holds a few counts of this clonotype. This rearrangement joins TRBV28 to TRBJ2-1; D unresolved. Trimming removed 7 bases from V and 9 bases from J, with 13 bases in between. Germline V gives CDR1 MDHEN, CDR2 SYDVKM. The CDR3 runs to 12 residues. The CDR3 sequence: CASNEDLGEQFF. CDR3 bases: TGTGCCAGCAATGAAGATTTAGGTGAGCAGTTCTTC.

This clonotype appeared a few times. The rearrangement joins TRBV4-3 to TRBJ2-2; D may be TRBD1 (5 bases). Germline CDR1 reads LGHNA; CDR2 reads YSLEER. V lost 0 bases to trimming and J lost 5 bases, with 10 bases between them. This CDR3 has 15 residues. The CDR3 is CASSQEYRGTGELFF. The DNA for the CDR3 is TGCGCCAGCAGCCAAGAATATAGGGGTACCGGGGAGCTGTTTTTT.

The chain uses TRBV27 and TRBJ2-1; 9 nucleotides agree with TRBD1. CDR1 is MNHEY, CDR2 SMNVEV, per germline (reference sequence). The V segment lost 3 bases and the J segment 4 bases; nucleotides outside the gene matches: 7. The CDR3 consists of 16 residues. The CDR3 DNA follows: TGTGCCAGCAGTTTCCACACAGGGGGCTTGTACAATGAGCAGTTCTTC. The encoded protein is CASSFHTGGLYNEQFF.

The sample holds a few counts of this clonotype. The genes are TRBV7-9 and TRBJ2-1, with D perhaps TRBD1 (6 bases). The V and J ends lost 2 bases and 8 bases respectively, with 16 bases between them. CDR1 SEHNR and CDR2 FQNEAQ come from the germline V gene (reference sequence). This CDR3 is built from 15 residues. CDR3 sequence reads: CASSLRDTWSDEQFF. The CDR3 region has the DNA TGTGCCAGCAGCTTACGGGACACTTGGTCCGATGAGCAGTTCTTC.

This clonotype has more than one count but fewer than ten. The gene calls are TRBV4-1 and TRBJ2-3; D is unclear. Per the germline V gene, CDR1 is MGHRA and CDR2 is YSYEKL. The CDR3 is 15 residues long. The V gene lost 0 bases and the J gene lost 2 bases, with 9 bases spanning the gap. In nucleotides, the CDR3 is TGCGCCAGCAGCCAAGAACCTGTCTTCACAGATACGCAGTATTTT. Protein sequence: CASSQEPVFTDTQYF.

The J gene is TRBJ1-6, the V gene TRBV12-3 or TRBV12-4; D is unresolved. This CDR3 spans 14 amino acids. V shed 6 bases and J shed 10 bases, with 16 bases lying between them. CDR3 in DNA: TGTGCCAGCAGGGAGGGCGGCCGGCGATCACCCCTCCACTTT. This codes for CASREGGRRSPLHF.

Only a few counts were recorded for this clonotype. The chain joins TRBV12-3 or TRBV12-4 to TRBJ2-7; D might be TRBD1 or TRBD2, each matching 6 bases. The V and J ends lost 5 bases and 4 bases respectively, with 12 bases between them. This CDR3 comprises 13 residues. CDR3 in DNA: TGTGCCAGCAGTGTCCGGGGGCCTTACGAGCAGTACTTC. This translates into CASSVRGPYEQYF.

This clonotype was picked up a small number of times. The chain joins TRBV27 to TRBJ2-1; 8 bases map to TRBD2. The CDR3 is made up of 15 amino acids. The V gene's germline CDR1 is MNHEY and CDR2 SMNVEV (reference sequence). V shed 2 bases and J 6 bases; nucleotides not matched to a gene: 6. The CDR3 DNA is TGTGCCAGCAGTTTAATAGCGGGAAGGGTCAATGAGCAGTTCTTC. Translating it yields CASSLIAGRVNEQFF.

This chain links TRBV28 with TRBJ1-5; D gene ambiguous. This CDR3 contains 16 residues. The germline V and J ends were trimmed by 6 bases and 3 bases, with 18 bases remaining between them. Germline V gene data show CDR1 as MDHEN and CDR2 as SYDVKM. The CDR3 nucleotides are TGTGCCAGCAGCGTACCTGAGTCGGACCCCAATCAGCCCCAGCATTTT. It codes for CASSVPESDPNQPQHF. Looking up the rest from reference TRBV28 and TRBJ1-5 gives the full variable domain: DVKVTQSSRYLVKRTGEKVFLECVQDMDHENMFWYRQDPGLGLRLIYFSYDVKMKEKGDIPEGYSVSREKKERFSLILESASTNQTSMYLCASSVPESDPNQPQHFGDGTRLSIL.

The chain couples TRBV20-1 to TRBJ2-7; D possibly corresponds to TRBD1 (6 bases). CDR3 length equals 13 residues. Trimming shortened V by 3 bases and J by 5 bases, and 14 bases separated the two germline ends. The germline CDR1 and CDR2 sequences are DFQATT and SNEGSKA (reference sequence). The CDR3 nucleotides read TGCAGTGCTAGGGGGACAATTGGGAACGAGCAGTACTTC. Its translation: CSARGTIGNEQYF.

The V call is TRBV7-9, the J call TRBJ2-3; the D call may be TRBD1 or TRBD2 (6 bases each). The length of the CDR3 is 18 residues. V was trimmed by 3 bases and J by 0 bases, leaving 19 bases between them. CDR1 is SEHNR, CDR2 FQNEAQ, per germline (reference sequence). In nucleotides, the CDR3 is TGTGCCAGCAGCTTTCGTCGGCGGGACACCCCTAGCACAGATACGCAGTATTTT. Amino acids: CASSFRRRDTPSTDTQYF.

This chain links TRBV7-2 with TRBJ2-1, with a weak D call TRBD1 (7 bases). With 6 bases removed from V and 0 bases from J, the gap between germline ends came to 15 bases. The germline V gene encodes CDR1 SGHTA and CDR2 FQGNSA. The CDR3 runs to 16 residues. The CDR3 loop is CASSFRRGASYNEQFF. In DNA form, the CDR3 reads TGTGCCAGCAGTTTTCGCAGGGGGGCCTCCTACAATGAGCAGTTCTTC.

V gene TRBV29-1 combines with J gene TRBJ1-1; a possible D gene is TRBD1 (5 bases). Germline V gene sequence: CDR1 SQVTM, CDR2 ANQGSEA. CDR3 size: 13 residues. V lost 5 bases, J lost 7 bases, and 17 bases lay in between. CDR3: CSVSFERGREAFF. Written as DNA, the CDR3 is TGCAGCGTTAGCTTCGAGAGGGGACGTGAAGCTTTCTTT.

The chain's CDR3 is CAGSKVGTGYNEQFF. The CDR3 nucleotides are TGTGCCGGCAGCAAAGTAGGGACAGGATACAATGAGCAGTTCTTC. This chain joins TRBV21-1 and TRBJ2-1; the DNA was not used to check the table's D call, TRBD1. TRBV21-1 is marked as a pseudogene. The CDR3 runs 15 residues.

This chain uses TRBV10-3 with TRBJ2-5; 10 bases fit TRBD2. Germline values: CDR1 ENHRY, CDR2 SYGVKD. Unmatched junction bases numbered 12, after V lost 6 bases and J lost 5 bases. The CDR3 has 16 amino acids. The CDR3 nucleotides are TGTGCCATCAGGGGAGCCCAACTAGCGGGGACTGAGACCCAGTACTTC. The encoded protein is CAIRGAQLAGTETQYF.

This clonotype was recorded once. CDR3: CAISESKEQPQHF. Written as DNA, the CDR3 is TGTGCCATCAGTGAGTCTAAAGAACAGCCCCAGCATTTT. The rearrangement links TRBV10-3 to TRBJ1-5; D remains unclear. This CDR3 is 13 amino acids long. Per germline, CDR1 ENHRY and CDR2 SYGVKD. Trimming removed 0 bases at V and 7 bases at J, with 7 bases between.

This rearrangement joins TRBV27 to TRBJ2-7, with 9 bases matching TRBD2. The CDR3 spans 15 residues. Losses at the gene ends were 9 bases for V and 3 bases for J; bases not matched to a gene: 12. The germline V gene encodes CDR1 MNHEY and CDR2 SMNVEV (reference sequence). The CDR3 coding sequence is TGTGCCAGTAGAGGCCACAGCGGGGGGATCTACGAGCAGTACTTC. As protein: CASRGHSGGIYEQYF.

In its sample, this clonotype was seen a few times. The genes are TRBV20-1 and TRBJ2-1, with TRBD1 as a possible D gene (5 bases). Between the trimmed V and J ends, which lost 5 bases and 0 bases, there was a span of 17 bases. CDR1 is DFQATT, CDR2 SNEGSKA, per germline (reference sequence). The length of the CDR3 is 16 residues. CDR3 in amino acids: CSALETAESSYNEQFF. CDR3 bases: TGCAGTGCTTTAGAGACAGCCGAGAGCTCCTACAATGAGCAGTTCTTC.

The genes are TRBV12-3 or TRBV12-4 and TRBJ2-3; either TRBD1 or TRBD2 may fit D (5 bases each). The CDR3 consists of 14 residues. Trimming took 8 bases from V and 6 from J, leaving 18 bases between them. The CDR3 coding sequence is TGTGCCAGCTCTTACTGGGACCCAATGGATACGCAGTATTTT. Translation gives CASSYWDPMDTQYF.

In nucleotides, the CDR3 is TGTGCCAGCAGCGTAGGAGCTAGCGGGAGCGTCTACGAGCAGTACTTC. Its protein product is CASSVGASGSVYEQYF. V and J are TRBV9 and TRBJ2-7; 10 bases match TRBD2. Per germline, CDR1 SGDLS and CDR2 YYNGEE. V shed 0 bases, J shed 3 bases, and the junction held 6 bases outside the gene matches. CDR3 length equals 16 residues.

Points on this clonotype: One end of the junction fails to match germline, which may point to a read error. This chain uses TRBV4-3 with TRBJ1-2; maybe TRBD1 (6 bases). Germline CDR1 reads LGHNA; CDR2 reads YSLEER. The CDR3 is 15 amino acids. CDR3 sequence reads: CVSSQDYRVNYGYTF. The CDR3 nucleotides are TGCGTCAGCAGCCAAGATTACAGGGTGAACTATGGCTACACCTTC.

This rearrangement joins TRBV2 to TRBJ1-1; D is possibly TRBD1 (5 bases). V shed 3 bases and J shed 6 bases, with 11 bases lying between them. The CDR3 has 13 residues. The V gene's germline CDR1 is SNHLY and CDR2 FYNNEI. CDR3 DNA sequence: TGTGCCAGCAGTGATGGAGAGGGGCCTGAAGCTTTCTTT. Residues: CASSDGEGPEAFF.